The clone carrying this TCR beta chain was counted at least ten times. As yet, its antigen is unknown. The entry originates in a study of beta chain features in type 1 diabetes. Study at large: Similarity in age, gender and cell yields was seen between patients and healthy donors.

The investigators reverse transcribed all of the isolated RNA, so they sequenced expressed TCRB transcripts. Only in-frame clones appear in the TCRdb table, and some are missing; sequencing was by immunoSEQ multiplex PCR. The data contain about 130,000 clones, about a tenth of them singletons. Findings and limits, study-wide: At VDJ recombination sites, type 1 diabetes patients had fewer insertions and more deleted nucleotides.

The germline gives CDR1 SGHRS, CDR2 YFSETQ. This CDR3 has 17 amino acids. V was pared by 2 bases and J by 3 bases, with 8 bases of the junction left unmatched. Material for sequencing was central memory CD4+ T cells from blood. The gene calls are TRBV5-1 and TRBJ2-1, with 10 bases fitting TRBD2. The TCR originated in a man younger than 35 in good health. The CDR3 loop is CASSFSTLAGVYNEQFF. The CDR3 coding sequence is TGCGCCAGCAGCTTCTCGACCCTAGCGGGAGTCTACAATGAGCAGTTCTTC. Drawing the rest from reference TRBV5-1 and TRBJ2-1, the complete variable domain is KAGVTQTPRYLIKTRGQQVTLSCSPISGHRSVSWYQQTPGQGLQFLFEYFSETQRNKGNFPGRFSGRQFSNSRSEMNVSTLELGDSALYLCASSFSTLAGVYNEQFFGPGTRLTVL.